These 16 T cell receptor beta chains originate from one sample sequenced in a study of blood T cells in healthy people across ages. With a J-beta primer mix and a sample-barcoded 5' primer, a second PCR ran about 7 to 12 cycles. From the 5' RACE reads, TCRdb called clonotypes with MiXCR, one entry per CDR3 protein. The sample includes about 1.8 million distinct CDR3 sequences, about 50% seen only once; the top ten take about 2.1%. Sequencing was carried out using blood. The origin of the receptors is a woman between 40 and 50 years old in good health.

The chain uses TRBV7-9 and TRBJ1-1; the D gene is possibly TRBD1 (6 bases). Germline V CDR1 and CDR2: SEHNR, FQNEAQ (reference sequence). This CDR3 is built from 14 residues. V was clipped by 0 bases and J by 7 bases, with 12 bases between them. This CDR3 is CASSLAGGLGEAFF. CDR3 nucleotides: TGTGCCAGCAGCTTAGCGGGGGGGCTGGGTGAAGCTTTCTTT.

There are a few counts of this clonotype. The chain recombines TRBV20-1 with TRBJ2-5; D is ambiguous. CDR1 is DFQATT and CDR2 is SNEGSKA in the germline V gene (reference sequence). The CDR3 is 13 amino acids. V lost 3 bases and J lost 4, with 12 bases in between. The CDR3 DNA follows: TGCAGTGCTAGTGCCGCCCCTCGAGAGACCCAGTACTTC. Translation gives CSASAAPRETQYF.

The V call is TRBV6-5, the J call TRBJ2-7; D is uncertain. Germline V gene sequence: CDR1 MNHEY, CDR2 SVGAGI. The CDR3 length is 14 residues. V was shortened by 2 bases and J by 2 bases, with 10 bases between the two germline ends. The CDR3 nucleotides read TGTGCCAGCAGTTACCGGCCAGGCGCCTACGAGCAGTACTTC. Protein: CASSYRPGAYEQYF.

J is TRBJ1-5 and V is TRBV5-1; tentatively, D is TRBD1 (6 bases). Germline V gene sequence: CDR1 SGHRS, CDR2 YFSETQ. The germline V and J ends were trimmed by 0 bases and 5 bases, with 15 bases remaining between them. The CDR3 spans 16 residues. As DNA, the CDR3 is TGCGCCAGCAGCTTGGCGGGGGGCCTAGGGGATCAGCCCCAGCATTTT. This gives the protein CASSLAGGLGDQPQHF.

CDR3 coding DNA: TGTGCCAGCAGCCAAGATGGGCTAGCGGGGGTCATCACAGATACGCAGTATTTT. Translating gives CASSQDGLAGVITDTQYF. J is TRBJ2-3 and V is TRBV3-1; 10 bases line up with TRBD2. The trim removed 0 bases at V and 2 bases at J, leaving 8 bases unmatched. The germline CDR1 and CDR2 sequences are LGHDT and YNNKEL (reference sequence). CDR3 length: 18 residues.

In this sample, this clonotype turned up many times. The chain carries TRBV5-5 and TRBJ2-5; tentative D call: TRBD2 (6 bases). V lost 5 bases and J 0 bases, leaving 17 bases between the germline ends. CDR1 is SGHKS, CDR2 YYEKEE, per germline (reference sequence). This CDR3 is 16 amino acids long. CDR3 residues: CASSHSARTNQETQYF. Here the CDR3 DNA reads TGTGCCAGCAGTCATTCGGCACGGACTAACCAAGAGACCCAGTACTTC.

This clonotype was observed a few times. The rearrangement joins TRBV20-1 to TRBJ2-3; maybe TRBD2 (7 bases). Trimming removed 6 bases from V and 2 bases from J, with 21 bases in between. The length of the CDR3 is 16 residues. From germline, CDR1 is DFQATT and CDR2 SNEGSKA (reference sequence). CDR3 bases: TGCAGTGCCACGGGCACCCGGCGGGGGCACACAGATACGCAGTATTTT. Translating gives CSATGTRRGHTDTQYF.

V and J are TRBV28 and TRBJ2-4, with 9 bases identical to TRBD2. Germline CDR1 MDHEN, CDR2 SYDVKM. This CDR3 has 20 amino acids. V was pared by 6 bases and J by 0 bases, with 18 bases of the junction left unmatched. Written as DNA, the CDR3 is TGTGCCAGCAGCCCCCCCCTCCGGGGGCGGGGGGGCAAAGCCAAAAACATTCAGTACTTC. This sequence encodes CASSPPLRGRGGKAKNIQYF.

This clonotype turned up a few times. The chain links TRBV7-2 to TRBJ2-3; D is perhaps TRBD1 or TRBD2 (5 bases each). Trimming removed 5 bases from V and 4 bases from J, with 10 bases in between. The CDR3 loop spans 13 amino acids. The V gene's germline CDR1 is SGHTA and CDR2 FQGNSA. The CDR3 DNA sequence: TGTGCCAGCAGCCGGGACCTATCAGATACGCAGTATTTT. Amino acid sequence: CASSRDLSDTQYF.

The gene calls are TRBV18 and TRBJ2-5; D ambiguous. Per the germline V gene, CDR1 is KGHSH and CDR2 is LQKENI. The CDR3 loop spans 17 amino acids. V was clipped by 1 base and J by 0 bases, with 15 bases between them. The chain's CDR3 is CASSPLWADPYQETQYF. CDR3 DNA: TGTGCCAGCTCACCACTTTGGGCAGACCCGTACCAAGAGACCCAGTACTTC. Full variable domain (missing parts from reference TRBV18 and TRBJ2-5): NAGVMQNPRHLVRRRGQEARLRCSPMKGHSHVYWYRQLPEEGLKFMVYLQKENIIDESGMPKERFSAEFPKEGPSILRIQQVVRGDSAAYFCASSPLWADPYQETQYFGPGTRLLVL.

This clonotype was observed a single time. The CDR3 region is CATSAGNYGYTF. Here the CDR3 DNA reads TGTGCCACCAGTGCCGGAAACTATGGCTACACCTTC. The V call is TRBV24-1, the J call TRBJ1-2; D not certain. The CDR3 is 12 amino acids. Germline-derived CDR1 and CDR2 are KGHDR and SFDVKD. V shed 5 bases and J shed 2 bases, with 5 bases lying between them.

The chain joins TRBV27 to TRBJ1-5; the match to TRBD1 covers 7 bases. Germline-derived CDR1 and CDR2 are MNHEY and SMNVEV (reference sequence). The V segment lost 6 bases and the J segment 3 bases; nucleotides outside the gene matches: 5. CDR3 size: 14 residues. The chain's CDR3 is CASRPGQNNQPQHF. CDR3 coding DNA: TGTGCCAGCAGACCGGGACAGAACAATCAGCCCCAGCATTTT.

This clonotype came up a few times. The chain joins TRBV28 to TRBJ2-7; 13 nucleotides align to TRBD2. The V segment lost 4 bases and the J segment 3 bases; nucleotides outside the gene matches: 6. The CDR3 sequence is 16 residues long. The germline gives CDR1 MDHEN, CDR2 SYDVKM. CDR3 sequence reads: CASSSIWTSGGYEQYF. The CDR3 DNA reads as TGTGCCAGCAGTTCAATCTGGACTAGCGGGGGCTACGAGCAGTACTTC.

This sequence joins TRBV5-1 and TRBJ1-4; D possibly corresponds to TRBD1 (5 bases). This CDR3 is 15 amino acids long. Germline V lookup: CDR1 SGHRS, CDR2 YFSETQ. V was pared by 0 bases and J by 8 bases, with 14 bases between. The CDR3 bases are TGCGCCAGCAGCTTGGCCGGGACCCAAGGGGAAAAACTGTTTTTT. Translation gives CASSLAGTQGEKLFF.

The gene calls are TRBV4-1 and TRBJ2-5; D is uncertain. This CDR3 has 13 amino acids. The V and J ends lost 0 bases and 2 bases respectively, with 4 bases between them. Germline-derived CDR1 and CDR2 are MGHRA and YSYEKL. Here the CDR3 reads CASSQEEQETQYF. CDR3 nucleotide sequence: TGCGCCAGCAGCCAAGAAGAACAAGAGACCCAGTACTTC.

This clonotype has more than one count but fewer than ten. The CDR3 bases are TGTGCCAGCAGTCCGAATAGCGGGGGAGAGACCCAGTACTTC. Amino acid sequence: CASSPNSGGETQYF. The V call is TRBV28, the J call TRBJ2-5; 9 nucleotides align to TRBD2. The ends lost 5 bases at V and 4 bases at J; junction bases unmatched: 5. The CDR3 loop spans 14 amino acids. Looked up from germline, CDR1 is MDHEN and CDR2 is SYDVKM.